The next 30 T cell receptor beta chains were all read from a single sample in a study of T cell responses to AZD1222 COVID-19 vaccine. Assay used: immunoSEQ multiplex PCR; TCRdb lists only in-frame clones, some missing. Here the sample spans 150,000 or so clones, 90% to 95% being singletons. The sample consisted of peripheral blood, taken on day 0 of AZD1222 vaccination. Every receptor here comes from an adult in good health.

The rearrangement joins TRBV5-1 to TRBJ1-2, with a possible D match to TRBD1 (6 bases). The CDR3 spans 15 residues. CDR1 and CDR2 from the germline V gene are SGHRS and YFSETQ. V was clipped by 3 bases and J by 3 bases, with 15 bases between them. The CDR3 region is CASSSDSLLDYGYTF. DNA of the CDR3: TGCGCCAGCAGCTCGGACAGCCTCTTGGACTATGGCTACACCTTC.

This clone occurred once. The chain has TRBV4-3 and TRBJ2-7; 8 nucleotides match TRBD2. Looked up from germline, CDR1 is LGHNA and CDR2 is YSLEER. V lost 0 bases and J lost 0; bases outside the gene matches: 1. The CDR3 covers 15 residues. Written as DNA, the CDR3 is TGCGCCAGCAGCCAAGACGGGGGGGCCTCCTACGAGCAGTACTTC. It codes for CASSQDGGASYEQYF.

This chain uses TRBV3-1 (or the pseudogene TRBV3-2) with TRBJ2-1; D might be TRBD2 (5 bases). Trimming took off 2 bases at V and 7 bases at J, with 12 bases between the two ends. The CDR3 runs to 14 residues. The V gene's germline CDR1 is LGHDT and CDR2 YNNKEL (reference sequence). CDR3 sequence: CASSQFKRGNEQFF. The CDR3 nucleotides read TGTGCCAGCAGCCAATTCAAGAGAGGGAATGAGCAGTTCTTC.

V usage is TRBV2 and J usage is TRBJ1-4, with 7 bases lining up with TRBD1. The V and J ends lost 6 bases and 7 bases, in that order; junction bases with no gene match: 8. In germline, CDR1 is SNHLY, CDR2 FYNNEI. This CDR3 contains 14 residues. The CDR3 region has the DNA TGTGCCAGCAGGTTCAGGGGGGAGGGTGAAAAACTGTTTTTT. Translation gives CASRFRGEGEKLFF. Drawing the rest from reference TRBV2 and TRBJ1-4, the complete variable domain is EPEVTQTPSHQVTQMGQEVILRCVPISNHLYFYWYRQILGQKVEFLVSFYNNEISEKSEIFDDQFSVERPDGSNFTLKIRSTKLEDSAMYFCASRFRGEGEKLFFGSGTQLSVL.

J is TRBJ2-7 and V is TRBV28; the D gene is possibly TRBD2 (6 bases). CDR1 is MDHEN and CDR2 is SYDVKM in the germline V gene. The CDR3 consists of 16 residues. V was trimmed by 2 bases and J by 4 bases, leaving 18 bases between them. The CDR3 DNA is TGTGCCAGCAGTTTACACGGGGGAGTAGGGTTATACGAGCAGTACTTC. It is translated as CASSLHGGVGLYEQYF.

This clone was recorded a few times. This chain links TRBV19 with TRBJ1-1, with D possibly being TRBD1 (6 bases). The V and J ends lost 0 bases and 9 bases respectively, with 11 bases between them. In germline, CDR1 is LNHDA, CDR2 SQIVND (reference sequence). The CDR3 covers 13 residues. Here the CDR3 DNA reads TGTGCCAGTAGTATAGACCAACAGGGTAAAGCTTTCTTT. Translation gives CASSIDQQGKAFF.

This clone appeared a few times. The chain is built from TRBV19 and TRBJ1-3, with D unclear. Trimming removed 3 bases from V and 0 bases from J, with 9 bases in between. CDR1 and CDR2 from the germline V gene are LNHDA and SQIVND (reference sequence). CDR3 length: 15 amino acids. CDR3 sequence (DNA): TGTGCCAGTAGTATGTCCTCAAGCTCTGGAAACACCATATATTTT. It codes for CASSMSSSSGNTIYF.

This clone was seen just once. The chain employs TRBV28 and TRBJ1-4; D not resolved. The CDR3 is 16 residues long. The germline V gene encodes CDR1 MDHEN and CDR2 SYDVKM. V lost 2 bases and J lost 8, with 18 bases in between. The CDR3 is CASSLSEEGSKEKLFF. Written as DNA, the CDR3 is TGTGCCAGCAGTTTAAGTGAGGAAGGTTCGAAAGAAAAACTGTTTTTT.

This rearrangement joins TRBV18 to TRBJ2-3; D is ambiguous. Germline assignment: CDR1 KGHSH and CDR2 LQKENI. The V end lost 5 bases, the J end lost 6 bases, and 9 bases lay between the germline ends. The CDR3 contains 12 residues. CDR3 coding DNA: TGTGCCAGCTCAGCAAACCGGGATACGCAGTATTTT. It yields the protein CASSANRDTQYF.

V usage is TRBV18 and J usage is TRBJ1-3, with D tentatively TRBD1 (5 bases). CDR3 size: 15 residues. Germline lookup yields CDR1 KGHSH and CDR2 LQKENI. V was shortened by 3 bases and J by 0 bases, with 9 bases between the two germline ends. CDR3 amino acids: CASSPQTDSGNTIYF. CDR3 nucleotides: TGTGCCAGCTCACCTCAGACAGACTCTGGAAACACCATATATTTT.

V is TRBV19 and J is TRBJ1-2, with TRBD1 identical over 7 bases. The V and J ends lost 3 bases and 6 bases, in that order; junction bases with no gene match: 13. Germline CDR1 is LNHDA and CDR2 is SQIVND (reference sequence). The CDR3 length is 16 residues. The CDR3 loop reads CASSIWTGQKSDGYTF. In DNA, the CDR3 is TGTGCCAGTAGTATTTGGACAGGCCAAAAATCCGATGGCTACACCTTC.

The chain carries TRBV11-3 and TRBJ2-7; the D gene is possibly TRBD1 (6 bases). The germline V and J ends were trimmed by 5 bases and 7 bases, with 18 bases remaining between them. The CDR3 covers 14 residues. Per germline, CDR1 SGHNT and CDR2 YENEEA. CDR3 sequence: CASSPAGTLGEQYF. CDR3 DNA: TGTGCCAGCAGCCCCGCCGGGACACTTGGGGAGCAGTACTTC.

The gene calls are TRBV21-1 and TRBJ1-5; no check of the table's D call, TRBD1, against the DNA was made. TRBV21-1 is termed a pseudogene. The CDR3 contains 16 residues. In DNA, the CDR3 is TGTGCCATCCTAGACTCTTGGGACAGGGACAATCAGCCCCAGCATTTT. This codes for CAILDSWDRDNQPQHF.

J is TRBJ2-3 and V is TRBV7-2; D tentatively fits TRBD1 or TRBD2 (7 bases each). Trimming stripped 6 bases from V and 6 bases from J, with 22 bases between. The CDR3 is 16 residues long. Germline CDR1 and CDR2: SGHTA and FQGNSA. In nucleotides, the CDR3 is TGTGCCAGCAGGCAGGGGGGGGCGCAGGGGCCGGATACGCAGTATTTT. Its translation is CASRQGGAQGPDTQYF. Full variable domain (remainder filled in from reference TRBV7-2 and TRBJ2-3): GAGVSQSPSNKVTEKGKDVELRCDPISGHTALYWYRQSLGQGLEFLIYFQGNSAPDKSGLPSDRFSAERTGGSVSTLTIQRTQQEDSAVYLCASRQGGAQGPDTQYFGPGTRLTVL.

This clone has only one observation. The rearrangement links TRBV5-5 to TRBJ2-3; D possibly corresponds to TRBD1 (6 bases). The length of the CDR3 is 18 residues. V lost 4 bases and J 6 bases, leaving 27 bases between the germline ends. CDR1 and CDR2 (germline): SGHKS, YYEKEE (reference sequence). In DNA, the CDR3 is TGTGCCAGCAGCGCCGGGGCATTATCACAGGGTATTGGGGATACGCAGTATTTT. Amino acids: CASSAGALSQGIGDTQYF. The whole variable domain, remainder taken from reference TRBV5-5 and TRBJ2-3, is DAGVTQSPTHLIKTRGQQVTLRCSPISGHKSVSWYQQVLGQGPQFIFQYYEKEERGRGNFPDRFSARQFPNYSSELNVNALLLGDSALYLCASSAGALSQGIGDTQYFGPGTRLTVL.

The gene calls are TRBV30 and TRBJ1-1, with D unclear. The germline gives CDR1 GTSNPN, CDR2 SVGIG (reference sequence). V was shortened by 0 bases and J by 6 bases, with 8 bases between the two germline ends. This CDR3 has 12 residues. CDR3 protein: CAWSVFGAEAFF. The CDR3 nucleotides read TGTGCCTGGAGTGTATTTGGGGCTGAAGCTTTCTTT.

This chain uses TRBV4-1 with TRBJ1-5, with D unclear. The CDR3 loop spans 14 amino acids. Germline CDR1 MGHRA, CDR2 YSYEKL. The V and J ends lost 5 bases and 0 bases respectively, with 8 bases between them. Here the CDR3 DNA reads TGCGCCAGCAGCACACAGAATAGCAATCAGCCCCAGCATTTT. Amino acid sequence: CASSTQNSNQPQHF.

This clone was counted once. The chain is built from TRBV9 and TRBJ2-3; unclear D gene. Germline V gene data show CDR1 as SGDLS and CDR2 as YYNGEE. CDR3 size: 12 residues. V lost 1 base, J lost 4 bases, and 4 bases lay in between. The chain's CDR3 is CASSVRSDTQYF. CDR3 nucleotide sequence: TGTGCCAGCAGCGTAAGGTCAGATACGCAGTATTTT.

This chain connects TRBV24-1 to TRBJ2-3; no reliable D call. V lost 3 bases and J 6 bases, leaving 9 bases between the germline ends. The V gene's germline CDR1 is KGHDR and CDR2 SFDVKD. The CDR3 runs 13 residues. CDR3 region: CATSDGSIDTQYF. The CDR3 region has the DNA TGTGCCACCAGTGATGGTTCGATTGATACGCAGTATTTT.

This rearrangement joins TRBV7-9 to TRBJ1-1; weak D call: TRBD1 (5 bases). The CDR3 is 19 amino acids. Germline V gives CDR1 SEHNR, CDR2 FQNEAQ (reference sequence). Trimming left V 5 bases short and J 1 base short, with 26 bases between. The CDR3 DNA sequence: TGTGCCAGCAGCCAGAACCGGGACGCCAACTCTAAGGGGAACACTGAAGCTTTCTTT. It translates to CASSQNRDANSKGNTEAFF. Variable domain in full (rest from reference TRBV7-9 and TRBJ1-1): DTGVSQNPRHKITKRGQNVTFRCDPISEHNRLYWYRQTLGQGPEFLTYFQNEAQLEKSRLLSDRFSAERPKGSFSTLEIQRTEQGDSAMYLCASSQNRDANSKGNTEAFFGQGTRLTVV.

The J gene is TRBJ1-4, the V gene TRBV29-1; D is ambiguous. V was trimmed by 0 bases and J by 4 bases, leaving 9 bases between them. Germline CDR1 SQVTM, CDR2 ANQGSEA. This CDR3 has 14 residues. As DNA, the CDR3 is TGCAGCGTTGAAGATCCCAGGAGTAATGAAAAACTGTTTTTT. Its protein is CSVEDPRSNEKLFF.

The CDR3 region has the DNA TGTGCCAGCAGCCACCGACTAGCGGGAGTCCACGAGCAGTACTTC. It is translated as CASSHRLAGVHEQYF. The J gene is TRBJ2-7, the V gene TRBV14; 12 bases are a match to TRBD2. CDR1 and CDR2 from the germline V gene are SGHDN and FVKESK. J was trimmed by 5 bases and V by 3 bases; bases with no gene match: 5. The CDR3 consists of 15 residues.

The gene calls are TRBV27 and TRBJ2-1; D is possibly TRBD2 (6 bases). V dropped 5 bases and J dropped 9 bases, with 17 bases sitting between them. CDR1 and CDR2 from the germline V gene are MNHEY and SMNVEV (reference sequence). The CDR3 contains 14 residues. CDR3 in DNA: TGTGCCAGCAGTCCCGCGGGGCGGTTAAGTGAGCAGTTCTTC. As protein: CASSPAGRLSEQFF.

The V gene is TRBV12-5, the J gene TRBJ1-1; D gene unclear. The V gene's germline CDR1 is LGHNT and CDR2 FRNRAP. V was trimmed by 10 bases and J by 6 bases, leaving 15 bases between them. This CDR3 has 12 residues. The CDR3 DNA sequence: TGTGCTACCGTCGGGCCCAAGGCTGAAGCTTTCTTT. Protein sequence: CATVGPKAEAFF.

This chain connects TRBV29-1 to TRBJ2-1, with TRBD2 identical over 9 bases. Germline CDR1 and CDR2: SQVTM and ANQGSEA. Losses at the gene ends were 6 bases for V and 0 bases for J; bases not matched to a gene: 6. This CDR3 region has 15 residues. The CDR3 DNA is TGCAGCGTGGGATCAGCGGGGGGCTCCTACAATGAGCAGTTCTTC. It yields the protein CSVGSAGGSYNEQFF.

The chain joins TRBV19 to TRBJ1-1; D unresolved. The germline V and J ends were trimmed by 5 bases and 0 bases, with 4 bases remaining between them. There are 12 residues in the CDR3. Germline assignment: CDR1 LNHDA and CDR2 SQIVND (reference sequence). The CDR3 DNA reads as TGTGCCAGTAGTGCGATGAACACTGAAGCTTTCTTT. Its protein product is CASSAMNTEAFF.

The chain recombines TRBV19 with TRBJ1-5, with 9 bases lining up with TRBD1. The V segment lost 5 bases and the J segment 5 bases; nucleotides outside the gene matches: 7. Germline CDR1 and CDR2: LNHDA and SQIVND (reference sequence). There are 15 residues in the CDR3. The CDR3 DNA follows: TGTGCCAGTAGTTTTAGGACAGGGGTTTATCAGCCCCAGCATTTT. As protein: CASSFRTGVYQPQHF.

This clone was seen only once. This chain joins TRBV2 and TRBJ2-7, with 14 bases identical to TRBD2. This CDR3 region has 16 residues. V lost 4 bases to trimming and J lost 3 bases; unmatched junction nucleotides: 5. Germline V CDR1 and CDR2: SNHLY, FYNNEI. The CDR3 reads CASSVRGTSGGYEQYF. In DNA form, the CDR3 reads TGTGCCAGCAGTGTACGGGGGACTAGCGGGGGCTACGAGCAGTACTTC.

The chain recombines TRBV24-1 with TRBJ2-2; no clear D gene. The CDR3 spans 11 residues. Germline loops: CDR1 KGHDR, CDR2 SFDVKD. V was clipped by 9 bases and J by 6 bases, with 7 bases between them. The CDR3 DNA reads TGTGCCACCCGGCTAGCCGGGGAGCTGTTTTTT. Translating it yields CATRLAGELFF.

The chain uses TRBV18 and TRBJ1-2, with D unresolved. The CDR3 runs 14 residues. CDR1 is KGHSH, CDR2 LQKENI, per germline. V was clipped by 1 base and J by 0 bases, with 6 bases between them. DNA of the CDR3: TGTGCCAGCTCACCACGGGCGGCTAACTATGGCTACACCTTC. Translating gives CASSPRAANYGYTF.